The clone carrying this T cell receptor beta chain was seen only a few times. Its antigen is unknown. The entry originates in a study of cytomegalovirus exposure and HLA in healthy donors. Notes on the study in general: HLA alleles showed associations with about 17,000 TCR beta sequences in a later analysis, at a 0.05 false discovery rate. An assumption of roughly uniform sequencing depth across donors underlay the presence/absence analyses. Prior analysis indicated that the majority of TCR beta V segments exhibited productivity approximately 87% or approximately 30% of the time.

It was with 60 Vbeta and 13 Jbeta primers that the PCR ran. Sequencing was performed with immunoSEQ multiplex PCR; in TCRdb, only in-frame clones are kept and a portion is missing. The sample holds under 200,000 clones; 85% are singletons and the top ten take 2.3%. CDR1 and CDR2 from the germline V gene are MNHNS and SASEGT. This CDR3 region has 16 residues. V was trimmed by 0 bases and J by 2 bases, leaving 14 bases between them. The TCR originated in a woman aged 45 to 65 in good health and CMV-seronegative. The chain has TRBV6-1 and TRBJ2-7, with a possible D match to TRBD1 (6 bases). Sequenced material: PBMCs. The CDR3 loop reads CASSEALNRVTYEQYF. In DNA form, the CDR3 reads TGTGCCAGCAGTGAAGCGCTAAACAGGGTTACCTACGAGCAGTACTTC.